This T cell receptor beta chain was recorded in a study of CD4 T cells in relation to SARS-CoV-2 and coronaviruses (dated by TCRdb to the early 2020s). In the study overall: In the ViraFEST assay, PBMCs were grown with antigen for approximately 9 days, and TCR beta CDR3s were then sequenced to identify antigen-specific clonal expansions. An HIV-1 Nef peptide pool or a culture without peptide was used as the negative reference condition. A different, Illumina-based TCR-beta assay was used to sequence expansion assays from other donors in the study. HLA restriction was mapped for shared crossreactive spike epitopes using patient-derived lymphoblastoid cell lines. At the level of individual TCR clonotypes, the study evaluated whether memory CD4+ T cells crossreact between the spike proteins of SARS-CoV-2 and those of common cold coronaviruses. The Adaptive Biotechnologies TCR-sequencing kit was used for samples from three pre-COVID donors and for the naive versus memory experiments, whereas the other data were Illumina-based. The full study reports these points: Pre-pandemic and post-infection samples were not both contributed by any donor, so tracing of the source of pre-existing responses was limited. Small numbers of patients and of tested TCRs limited the study. Compared with monoreactive clones, crossreactive clones had significantly weaker SARS-CoV-2-driven expansion, a result consistent with antigenic imprinting. Memory CD4+ clonotypes crossrecognizing SARS-CoV-2 and at least one common cold coronavirus spike were found in around three fifths of donors. Crossreactivity analysis was centred on spike protein, so crossreactivity against other viral proteins was not assessed.

V loses 0 bases, J loses 3 bases, and the germline ends lie 5 bases apart. CDR3 length: 13 amino acids, cysteine to phenylalanine. Of all the DNA, just the CDR3 is kept, 39 bases in frame from base 1. CD4+ T cells from unexposed donors were collected before the COVID-19 pandemic (2011-2018). The EasySep CD4+ T cell isolation kit was used to isolate CD4+ T cells once the cultures had run for more than 8 days. As cell numbers permitted, CD4+ T cells from unexposed donors were tested for reactivity to SARS-CoV-2 S and N and to four common cold coronavirus spike pools. Each well held two million PBMCs cultured in IMDM containing approximately 5% human AB serum and 10 IU/ml IL-2. Half of the culture medium was replaced with fresh IL-2-containing medium on days 3 and 7. In general, triplicate replicate wells were used for every peptide culture condition. The leukapheresis product for the unexposed donors was obtained through commercial purchase. Ficoll-Paque PLUS gradient centrifugation was used to isolate PBMCs from either whole blood or leukapheresis product. PBMCs were either used fresh in the expansion assay or cryopreserved at -140 degrees C. The QIAamp Micro DNA Kit was used to extract genomic DNA from the CD4+ T cells.

Regarding this clone: This clone's antigen is unknown. Base qualities are not at hand, and no much larger clone is one base apart.

Libraries were prepared through the immunoSEQ multiplex PCR assay. In the source study's methods: During preprocessing, nonproductive sequences were removed, along with CDR3s that did not begin with C, did not end with F or W, or were shorter than 7 amino acids. Antigen-specific clonotypes were called with the MANAFEST web app, based on expansion relative to reference and other culture wells. To be counted as positive, a clone had to show significant expansion compared with the reference culture, at an FDR below 0.05, in 2 of 3 replicate wells. A further requirement for positive clones was significant expansion compared with all other tandem wells, along with an odds ratio above 5. After three terminal residues were trimmed from each end, CDR3 homology was quantified as pairwise Levenshtein distance using the stringdist R package. The immuneACCESS repertoire file appears here via TCRdb, limited to in-frame rearrangements. These files lack a portion of the clones; in checked studies, under half of the deficit traces to unresolved V genes, and the cause of the others is not known. V and J calls and clone size are given by that table; D and trimming were obtained from the DNA. The sample yields approximately 17,000 clones; 78% were counted once. The ten most abundant clones make up 15% to 17% of the sample.

This chain joins TRBV12-3 or TRBV12-4 to TRBJ1-1; no D segment can be confidently identified. Material for sequencing was CD4+ T cells from PBMCs, cultured in vitro. This receptor was identified in a human donor in good health. CDR3 loop: CASSLAADTEAFF. The sequence in DNA is TGTGCCAGCAGTTTAGCGGCGGACACTGAAGCTTTCTTT.